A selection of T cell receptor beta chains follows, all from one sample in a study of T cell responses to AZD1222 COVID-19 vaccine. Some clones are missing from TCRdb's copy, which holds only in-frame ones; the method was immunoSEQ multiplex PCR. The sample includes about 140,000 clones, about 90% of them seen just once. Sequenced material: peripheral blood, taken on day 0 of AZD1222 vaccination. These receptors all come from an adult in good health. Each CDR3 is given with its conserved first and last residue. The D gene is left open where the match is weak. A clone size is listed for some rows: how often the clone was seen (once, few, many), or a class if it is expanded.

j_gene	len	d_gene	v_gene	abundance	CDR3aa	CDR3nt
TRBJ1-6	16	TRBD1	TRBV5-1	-	CASSKAGDRANSPLHF	TGCGCCAGCAGCAAGGCCGGCGACAGGGCAAATTCACCCCTCCACTTT
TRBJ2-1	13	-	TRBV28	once	CASRGLRVDEQFF	TGTGCCAGCAGGGGGCTTAGGGTGGATGAGCAGTTCTTC
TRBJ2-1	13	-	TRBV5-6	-	CASMDSPLDEQFF	TGTGCCAGCATGGACTCCCCCTTGGATGAGCAGTTCTTC
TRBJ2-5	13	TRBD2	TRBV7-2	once	CASSAGGLETQYF	TGTGCCAGCAGCGCGGGGGGTTTGGAGACCCAGTACTTC
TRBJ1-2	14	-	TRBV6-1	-	CAGSSETGGHGYTF	TGTGCCGGCTCTTCGGAGACAGGTGGTCATGGCTACACCTTC
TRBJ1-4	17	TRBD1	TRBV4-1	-	CASRPQNRGRRNEKLFF	TGCGCCAGCAGACCACAAAACAGGGGGCGACGTAATGAAAAACTGTTTTTT
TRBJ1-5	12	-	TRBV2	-	CASTEGGQPQHF	TGTGCCAGCACGGAGGGGGGTCAGCCCCAGCATTTT
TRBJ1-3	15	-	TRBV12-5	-	CASGSEPPSGNTIYF	TGTGCTAGTGGTTCTGAGCCTCCCTCTGGAAACACCATATATTTT
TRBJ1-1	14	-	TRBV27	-	CASSLSGWGVTAFF	TGTGCCAGCAGTTTATCGGGCTGGGGGGTCACAGCTTTCTTT
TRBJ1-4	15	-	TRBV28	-	CASSLSGTPTEKLFF	TGTGCCAGCAGTTTGTCCGGGACACCGACTGAAAAACTGTTTTTT
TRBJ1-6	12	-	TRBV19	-	CASSAKNSPLHF	TGTGCCAGTAGTGCGAAGAATTCACCCCTCCACTTT
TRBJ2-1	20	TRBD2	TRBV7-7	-	CASSLVGQPSGRSSYNEQFF	TGTGCTAGCAGCTTAGTGGGGCAACCTAGCGGCAGGTCCTCCTACAATGAGCAGTTCTTC
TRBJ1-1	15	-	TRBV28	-	CASSFGMGFDTEAFF	TGTGCCAGCAGTTTTGGTATGGGGTTCGACACTGAAGCTTTCTTT
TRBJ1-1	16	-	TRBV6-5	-	CASSYSIYGRNTEAFF	TGTGCCAGCAGTTACTCGATCTATGGAAGGAACACTGAAGCTTTCTTT